What follows describes a single TCR beta chain. The antigen is not known. The germline V gene encodes CDR1 SNHLY and CDR2 FYNNEI. This CDR3 is built from 18 residues. V was shortened by 5 bases and J by 2 bases, with 19 bases between the two germline ends. This entry belongs to a study of regulatory T cells in long-lasting Graves disease. Relying on iRepertoire HTBI primers and Arm-PCR of CDR3 regions, the team built TCR beta libraries. The authors' processing: Overall, samples carried roughly 60 TRBV and 14 TRBJ segments. TCRdb ran MiXCR on the multiplex PCR reads and lists one entry per CDR3 protein. The authors' filters were not applied to this entry. The sample holds 650,000 to 700,000 distinct CDR3 sequences, 30% seen once. Time point defined: persistent/refractory GD, antithyroid drugs over 5 years with positive TRAb. The TCR library was made from RNA that had been extracted from PBMCs in TRIzol. An endocrinology department in Xi'an, China, supplied the patients.

Findings and limits, study-wide: Persistent disease was characterized by preferential usage of TRBV28, TRBJ1-2 and TRBJ2-5.

Specimen: peripheral blood mononuclear cells (PBMCs), collected when the disease was refractory, from a patient treated with antithyroid drugs. This receptor was identified in a female donor with Graves disease. V usage is TRBV2 and J usage is TRBJ2-6; possibly TRBD2 for D (6 bases). In DNA form, the CDR3 reads TGTGCCAGCAGTATCCTGGGGGGAGCTGTCCCTGGGGCCAACGTCCTGACTTTC. Encoded protein: CASSILGGAVPGANVLTF. The whole variable domain, filled in from reference TRBV2 and TRBJ2-6, reads EPEVTQTPSHQVTQMGQEVILRCVPISNHLYFYWYRQILGQKVEFLVSFYNNEISEKSEIFDDQFSVERPDGSNFTLKIRSTKLEDSAMYFCASSILGGAVPGANVLTFGAGSRLTVL.